This entry concerns a single T cell receptor beta chain. The sample belongs to a study of blood T cell repertoires in COVID-19. In the study overall: Some COVID-19 samples were acute and others convalescent; all came from the United States, Italy and Spain. Sample material is recorded as cDNA or gDNA derived from T cells, B-cell-depleted T cells, or PBMCs.

Authors' processing steps: Counts of nucleated cells, estimated from reference gene primer amplification, were obtained. TCRdb keeps only in-frame clones here, not all; method: immunoSEQ multiplex PCR. V and J calls and clone size are copied from that table; D and trimming were computed from the DNA. The sample records 90,000 to 120,000 clones, roughly 90% being singletons. Germline assignment: CDR1 LGHDT and CDR2 YNNKEL (reference sequence). CDR3 length equals 13 residues. Trimming at V came to 4 bases and at J to 7 bases, leaving 6 bases not matched to a gene. V and J are TRBV3-1 (or the pseudogene TRBV3-2) and TRBJ1-2; TRBD1 matches at 7 bases. The specimen sequenced was peripheral blood. This sequence originates from a man in his forties or fifties with active or convalescent COVID-19. The CDR3 DNA is TGTGCCAGCAGCCTTGACAGGGTCTCTGGCTACACCTTC. This encodes CASSLDRVSGYTF.